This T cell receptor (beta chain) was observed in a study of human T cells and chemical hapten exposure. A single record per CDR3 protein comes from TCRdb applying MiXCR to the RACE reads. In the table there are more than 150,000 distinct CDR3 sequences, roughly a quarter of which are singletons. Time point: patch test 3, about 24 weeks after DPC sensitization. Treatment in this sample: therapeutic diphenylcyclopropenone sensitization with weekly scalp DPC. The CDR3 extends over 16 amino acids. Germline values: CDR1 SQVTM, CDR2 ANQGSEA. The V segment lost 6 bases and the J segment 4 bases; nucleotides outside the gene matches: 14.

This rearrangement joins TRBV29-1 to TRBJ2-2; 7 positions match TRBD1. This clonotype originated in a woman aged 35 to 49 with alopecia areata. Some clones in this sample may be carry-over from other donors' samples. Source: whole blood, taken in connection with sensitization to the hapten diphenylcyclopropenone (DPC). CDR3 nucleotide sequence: TGCAGCGTCTCCGGGACAGTCCAACCGGGCACCGGGGAGCTGTTTTTT. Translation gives CSVSGTVQPGTGELFF.